This paragraph reports one T cell receptor beta chain. Study processing details: Reference gene primers were amplified, and this amplification served to estimate nucleated cell counts. Here immunoSEQ multiplex PCR was the method, and the copy in TCRdb shows in-frame clones only, minus some. From that table come the V and J calls and clone size; the DNA was used to work out D and trimming. This sample carries some 150,000 clones, approximately 80% of them seen once, and the ten largest clones take roughly 3%. The record originates from a study of blood T cell repertoires in COVID-19. This CDR3 has 15 amino acids. Germline CDR1 MGHDK, CDR2 SYGVNS. V trimming: 5 bases; J trimming: 2 bases; junction bases outside the gene matches: 6.

The chain employs TRBV25-1 and TRBJ2-3; 8 bases align to TRBD2. The source of this sequence is a woman in her thirties or forties with active or convalescent COVID-19. The sample was peripheral blood. CDR3 amino acids: CASSYPAGVTDTQYF. In nucleotides, the CDR3 is TGTGCCAGCAGTTATCCAGCGGGGGTCACAGATACGCAGTATTTT.